These 21 T cell receptor beta chains share one sample of origin, sequenced in a study of blood T cell repertoires in COVID-19. Data came from immunoSEQ multiplex PCR; TCRdb stores just in-frame clones and leaves some out. The table includes a few hundred thousand clones, 85% to 90% detected once. The material sequenced was PBMCs or T cells enriched from blood (not recorded which). All receptors derive from a woman aged 25-40 years who had recovered from COVID-19.

This clone was seen just once. The chain couples TRBV10-3 to TRBJ2-7; 10 positions agree with TRBD1. This CDR3 has 16 amino acids. The V segment lost 5 bases and the J segment 0 bases; nucleotides outside the gene matches: 7. CDR1 and CDR2 from the germline V gene are ENHRY and SYGVKD. The CDR3 loop is CAISSGQGPPSYEQYF. DNA for the CDR3: TGTGCCATCAGTTCGGGACAGGGGCCCCCCTCCTACGAGCAGTACTTC.

The chain combines TRBV10-3 with TRBJ1-5; 7 bases fit TRBD1. Trimming took 2 bases from V and 2 from J; bases not matched to a gene: 3. The CDR3 runs to 15 residues. The germline V gene encodes CDR1 ENHRY and CDR2 SYGVKD. The CDR3 loop reads CAISETGTGNQPQHF. Here the CDR3 DNA reads TGTGCCATCAGTGAGACAGGGACAGGCAATCAGCCCCAGCATTTT.

The chain employs TRBV15 and TRBJ2-5, with 9 bases that match TRBD1. Germline assignment: CDR1 LNHNV and CDR2 YYDKDF (reference sequence). CDR3 length equals 15 residues. Trimming cost V 6 bases and J 4 bases; bases outside gene matches: 9. The DNA for the CDR3 is TGTGCCACCAGAACAGACAGGGGGTCGGGAGAGACCCAGTACTTC. It is translated as CATRTDRGSGETQYF.

V usage is TRBV27 and J usage is TRBJ2-7; 7 nucleotides match TRBD2. Germline V lookup: CDR1 MNHEY, CDR2 SMNVEV (reference sequence). This CDR3 spans 15 amino acids. The junction had 11 bases not matched to a gene; V was cut back by 5 bases and J by 4 bases. The DNA for the CDR3 is TGTGCCAGCAGTCACGGACTAGAGATTATATACGAGCAGTACTTC. Residues: CASSHGLEIIYEQYF.

The rearrangement joins TRBV11-2 to TRBJ2-7; D gene unclear. Germline loops: CDR1 SGHAT, CDR2 FQNNGV. CDR3 length: 13 amino acids. Trimming removed 5 bases from V and 3 bases from J, with 11 bases in between. The CDR3: CASSPRFVYEQYF. The CDR3 nucleotides are TGTGCCAGCAGCCCGAGGTTCGTCTACGAGCAGTACTTC.

The CDR3, as DNA: TGTGCCAGCAGCTTATCCAGGGCTCGCTCCTATAATTCACCCCTCCACTTT. It encodes CASSLSRARSYNSPLHF. This chain connects TRBV7-9 to TRBJ1-6; maybe TRBD1 (5 bases). Deletions cut 2 bases from V and 0 bases from J, with 11 bases between. The CDR3 length is 17 residues. Germline CDR1 reads SEHNR; CDR2 reads FQNEAQ (reference sequence). The full variable domain, its missing parts supplied by reference TRBV7-9 and TRBJ1-6, is DTGVSQNPRHKITKRGQNVTFRCDPISEHNRLYWYRQTLGQGPEFLTYFQNEAQLEKSRLLSDRFSAERPKGSFSTLEIQRTEQGDSAMYLCASSLSRARSYNSPLHFGNGTRLTVT.

The V gene is TRBV12-5, the J gene TRBJ1-2; perhaps TRBD1 as D (5 bases). The length of the CDR3 is 17 residues. Trimming removed 0 bases from V and 2 bases from J, with 16 bases in between. The germline V gene has CDR1 LGHNT and CDR2 FRNRAP. The CDR3 sequence: CASGLVLGRQRNYGYTF. CDR3 DNA: TGTGCTAGTGGTTTGGTACTCGGGAGACAGAGGAACTATGGCTACACCTTC.

The chain has TRBV7-2 and TRBJ1-3; 9 nucleotides line up with TRBD1. Germline lookup yields CDR1 SGHTA and CDR2 FQGNSA. The CDR3 totals 19 residues. J lost 1 base, V lost 1 base, and 11 bases had no gene match. CDR3 DNA: TGTGCCAGCAGCTTAGTTCCATCTGGGACAGGGCATTCTGGAAACACCATATATTTT. This sequence encodes CASSLVPSGTGHSGNTIYF.

This clone was seen a few times. The chain joins TRBV10-3 to TRBJ1-2; D not certain. This CDR3 spans 15 amino acids. The V end was cut by 2 bases, the J end by 5 bases, with 15 bases between. Germline lookup yields CDR1 ENHRY and CDR2 SYGVKD. This CDR3 reads CAISEGSPTGYGYTF. As DNA, the CDR3 is TGTGCCATCAGTGAGGGCAGCCCCACGGGGTATGGCTACACCTTC.

The rearrangement links TRBV18 to TRBJ1-1; 7 nucleotides agree with TRBD1. This CDR3 is 16 amino acids long. The J segment lost 0 bases and the V segment lost 5 bases, leaving 9 bases of the junction unmatched. CDR1 and CDR2 (germline): KGHSH, LQKENI. CDR3 bases: TGTGCCAGCTCATCCGGGACAGCTTTCATGAACACTGAAGCTTTCTTT. It is translated as CASSSGTAFMNTEAFF.

Only a few counts were recorded for this clone. J is TRBJ1-3 and V is TRBV19; D is possibly TRBD1 (5 bases). The CDR3 sequence is 12 residues long. V was clipped by 7 bases and J by 3 bases, with 7 bases between them. Germline V gives CDR1 LNHDA, CDR2 SQIVND (reference sequence). In DNA, the CDR3 is TGTGCCAGTATGACAGATGGAAACACCATATATTTT. It encodes CASMTDGNTIYF.

The chain combines TRBV6-5 with TRBJ1-2; TRBD1 is a possible D gene (6 bases). Trimming left V 2 bases short and J 6 bases short, with 13 bases between. The V gene's germline CDR1 is MNHEY and CDR2 SVGAGI. The CDR3 contains 14 residues. This chain's CDR3 is CASSYGTTSDGYTF. CDR3 in DNA: TGTGCCAGCAGTTACGGGACAACTTCCGATGGCTACACCTTC.

V gene TRBV12-3 or TRBV12-4 combines with J gene TRBJ1-2; D is uncertain. V lost 7 bases to trimming and J lost 8 bases, with 17 bases between them. The CDR3 covers 13 residues. The CDR3 is CASTDLEAKGYTF. In DNA, the CDR3 is TGTGCCAGCACCGACCTCGAGGCGAAGGGCTACACCTTC.

This chain links TRBV4-3 with TRBJ2-2; D perhaps matches TRBD1 (5 bases). CDR1 LGHNA and CDR2 YSLEER come from the germline V gene. Deletions cut 1 base from V and 0 bases from J, with 9 bases between. The CDR3 contains 16 residues. The CDR3 DNA reads as TGCGCCAGCAGCCAAGTGGCGACAGCGAACACCGGGGAGCTGTTTTTT. Protein sequence: CASSQVATANTGELFF.

The chain combines TRBV28 with TRBJ2-7; a weak D match, TRBD2 (5 bases). V lost 5 bases and J lost 7, with 15 bases in between. Looked up from germline, CDR1 is MDHEN and CDR2 is SYDVKM. This CDR3 has 13 residues. For the CDR3, the DNA is TGTGCCAGCAGTCTCCAGCGGTCCTGGGAGCAGTACTTC. Its translation: CASSLQRSWEQYF.

The chain links TRBV4-3 to TRBJ2-2; D gene ambiguous. The V end lost 1 base, the J end lost 1 base, and 10 bases lay between the germline ends. Germline loops: CDR1 LGHNA, CDR2 YSLEER. CDR3 size: 16 residues. The CDR3 DNA sequence: TGCGCCAGCAGCCAAGGGTCGGCGGTGAACACCGGGGAGCTGTTTTTT. Residues: CASSQGSAVNTGELFF.

The rearrangement joins TRBV18 to TRBJ2-1; 12 bases align to TRBD1. CDR3 length equals 16 residues. J gave up 6 bases and V 1 base, and 4 bases lay outside the gene matches. Germline V gene sequence: CDR1 KGHSH, CDR2 LQKENI. The CDR3: CASSPRRDRGPNEQFF. Here the CDR3 DNA reads TGTGCCAGCTCACCACGTAGGGACAGGGGGCCCAATGAGCAGTTCTTC.

This clone occurred once. This sequence joins TRBV5-1 and TRBJ2-1; 7 positions agree with TRBD2. V lost 0 bases and J lost 3; bases outside the gene matches: 12. This CDR3 comprises 18 residues. Per the germline V gene, CDR1 is SGHRS and CDR2 is YFSETQ. The CDR3 nucleotides are TGCGCCAGCAGCTTGGGACTTCGCGGGAGACCGCACTACAATGAGCAGTTCTTC. Encoded protein: CASSLGLRGRPHYNEQFF.

The gene calls are TRBV7-9 and TRBJ1-1, with D tentatively TRBD1 (6 bases). V was shortened by 2 bases and J by 9 bases, with 19 bases between the two germline ends. The CDR3 runs 15 residues. In germline, CDR1 is SEHNR, CDR2 FQNEAQ (reference sequence). DNA for the CDR3: TGTGCCAGCAGCTTAACTCCAGGGGAGGGGGAAAAAGCTTTCTTT. It translates to CASSLTPGEGEKAFF.

There are a few counts of this clone. The rearrangement joins TRBV5-5 to TRBJ2-1; D gene uncertain. V shed 4 bases and J shed 8 bases, with 13 bases lying between them. The germline gives CDR1 SGHKS, CDR2 YYEKEE (reference sequence). This CDR3 is 13 amino acids long. The CDR3 sequence is CASSQRYRDEQFF. CDR3 nucleotide sequence: TGTGCCAGCAGCCAACGATATCGGGATGAGCAGTTCTTC.

The V and J genes are TRBV5-6 and TRBJ2-2; D is unclear. V shed 2 bases and J shed 6 bases, with 8 bases lying between them. The V gene's germline CDR1 is SGHDT and CDR2 YYEEEE. The CDR3 has 13 residues. In DNA form, the CDR3 reads TGTGCCAGCAGCTTTCAAGTAGCCGGGGAGCTGTTTTTT. This encodes CASSFQVAGELFF.